This T cell receptor beta chain is from a study of T cells in localized non-small cell lung cancer (dated by TCRdb to the early 2020s). Some background on the complete study: The study examined T cell repertoires in 200 to 300 patients with early-stage NSCLC and compared tumors with uninvolved tumor-adjacent lungs. All 240 or so NSCLC patients in the cohort were treatment-naive and had localized lung tumors that were resected. The mean age of the NSCLC patients was around 65 years, with about 130 men and around 99 women.

At diagnosis, tumor, uninvolved tumor-adjacent lung and peripheral blood were collected and then preserved as a mix of FFPE and fresh-frozen material. Blood samples were analyzed as peripheral blood mononuclear cells for TCR repertoire profiling. V sheds 0 bases and J sheds 2 bases, leaving 15 bases between their ends. Based on the germline V gene, the CDR1 and CDR2 sequences are LGHNA and YSLEER. Measured from the cysteine to the phenylalanine, the CDR3 is 17 residues long. Left in the record is the CDR3 DNA by itself, 51 bases read in frame from the first base. TCR beta CDR3 regions were sequenced from DNA using the immunoSEQ Assay. The authors' analysis ran thus. To compute T cell density, TCR beta template counts were normalized to usable DNA, which was estimated by amplifying housekeeping genes. Using the preseqR package, richness was estimated by extrapolating to 120,000 templates for tissue samples and 400,000 templates for PBMC samples. Clonality was taken to be one minus Pielou's evenness. Tissue-enriched TCRs were identified through differential abundance testing performed on productive amino-acid clonotypes, with a minimum total count of 5 and an alpha of 0.1. Repertoire overlap between compartments was quantified with the Jaccard Index and Morisita Overlap Index. TCR beta CDR3s were clustered by GLIPH together with public tetramer-defined viral CDR3s, and at least three viral sequences plus V-gene enrichment were required for viral motifs. What TCRdb holds here is the immuneACCESS table cut down to in-frame rearrangements. Part of the clones is not present; checked against another copy, under half of the missing clones reflect an unresolved V gene, and the others are unexplained. V and J calls and clone size follow that table, whereas D and trimming were derived from the DNA. The sample table shows some 55,000 clones, and approximately 83% are seen once. Of the sample, 20% is held by the ten largest clones.

Of note for this clone: Its cognate antigen has yet to be identified. Per-base qualities were not stored, and no clone one base away is much larger.

The paper as a whole reports these results and caveats: The highest T cell clonality was observed in uninvolved tumor-adjacent lung, where clonality exceeded that of tumor, suggesting that antigenic responses were more focused in uninvolved tumor-adjacent lung. Because of the exploratory design, TCR variables were selected using unadjusted p-values without false-discovery rate correction. Of the top 100 tumor clones, a median of roughly 56 were detected in paired uninvolved adjacent lung; under 30 were also among that lung's top 100. Higher blood T cell density associated with longer overall survival, while higher adjacent-lung clonality associated with shorter survival. Because multi-region sequencing of the tumors was not done, intratumor heterogeneity could not be ruled out.

The V and J genes are TRBV4-3 and TRBJ2-3; TRBD1 might be the D gene, on 6 matching bases. This specimen consisted of peripheral blood, obtained before any cancer treatment. This clonotype was sampled from a female donor at least 60 years old with stage II squamous cell lung carcinoma. Here is the DNA: TGCGCCAGCAGCCAAGAGGCAGGGGCCCTGGCCACAGATACGCAGTATTTT. Translated, it reads CASSQEAGALATDTQYF.